A selection of T cell receptor beta chains follows, all from one sample in a study of T cell responses to AZD1222 COVID-19 vaccine. Profiled with immunoSEQ multiplex PCR; TCRdb holds only in-frame clones, not every one. The repertoire holds tens of thousands of clones, with 90% as singletons. This specimen consisted of peripheral blood, obtained 28 days after the second AZD1222 dose. These receptors were taken from an adult who received the AZD1222 COVID-19 vaccine. CDR3s include the opening cysteine and the closing phenylalanine or tryptophan. The D gene is left open where the match is weak. Clone size is stated in some rows and not others, as once, few, many or a class when expanded.

V	J	size	D	DNA	CDR3
TRBV3-1/TRBV3-2	TRBJ1-1	-	TRBD1	TGTGCCAGCAGCCAAGAGACAGGGGACAACACTGAAGCTTTCTTT	CASSQETGDNTEAFF
TRBV6-4	TRBJ1-1	-	-	TGTGCCAGCAGTGACTCCTTGAACACTGAAGCTTTCTTT	CASSDSLNTEAFF
TRBV30	TRBJ1-1	-	-	TGTGCCTGGAGTGTACTGGGAGGCACTGAAGCTTTCTTT	CAWSVLGGTEAFF
TRBV25-1	TRBJ1-2	-	TRBD1	TGTGCCAGCAGTGGCGCTAGAGGACAGGGAAAGAATGGCTACACCTTC	CASSGARGQGKNGYTF
TRBV10-3	TRBJ2-1	-	TRBD2	TGTGCCATCAGTGAGTCTGGCGGGAGTTACAATGAGCAGTTCTTC	CAISESGGSYNEQFF
TRBV2	TRBJ2-5	-	-	TGTGCCAGCAGTGGGGAGACCCAGTACTTC	CASSGETQYF
TRBV27	TRBJ2-1	-	-	TGTGCCAGCAGTTTAGGGGCAGGGGTGATCAATGAGCAGTTCTTC	CASSLGAGVINEQFF
TRBV7-3	TRBJ2-5	-	-	TGTGCCAGCAGCTCGCCTGATCGGGACCAAGAGACCCAGTACTTC	CASSSPDRDQETQYF
TRBV6-1	TRBJ1-2	-	TRBD1	TGTGCCAGCAGTGAGGGACAGACGATCTATGGCTACACCTTC	CASSEGQTIYGYTF
TRBV11-2	TRBJ2-3	-	-	TGTGCCAGCAGCCAGGGGCTCCGGGAGCAGTATTTT	CASSQGLREQYF
TRBV12-3/TRBV12-4	TRBJ1-2	-	-	TGTGCCAGCAGTCTCCAGGGGCCCTATGGCTACACCTTC	CASSLQGPYGYTF
TRBV5-4	TRBJ1-1	few	-	TGTGCCAGCAGCTTAAGGGGTAGAAACACTGAAGCTTTCTTT	CASSLRGRNTEAFF
TRBV5-1	TRBJ2-7	-	TRBD2	TGCGCCAGCAGCTTGGCCCGGACTAGCGGGAGCTTGGGAGAGCAGTACTTC	CASSLARTSGSLGEQYF
TRBV7-2	TRBJ2-5	-	TRBD2	TGTGCCAGCAACAGAGTCACACTAGCGATCCAAGAGACCCAGTACTTC	CASNRVTLAIQETQYF
TRBV30	TRBJ1-1	-	TRBD1	TGTGCCTGGAGCAGACTCGGACAGGGGGGGACTGAAGCTTTCTTT	CAWSRLGQGGTEAFF
TRBV24-1	TRBJ2-3	few	-	TGTGCCACCACAACGACAGGGCGGGGAGATACGCAGTATTTT	CATTTTGRGDTQYF
TRBV10-3	TRBJ1-5	-	-	TGTGCCATCAGTGCGGAGACAACGCTTGGACAGCCCCAGCATTTT	CAISAETTLGQPQHF
TRBV10-3	TRBJ2-5	-	-	TGTGCCATCAGTGCGACCGCCTCCCAAGAGACCCAGTACTTC	CAISATASQETQYF